The clone carrying this T cell receptor (beta chain) has a handful of counts. The antigen is unknown. TCR cDNA, made by 5'RACE template switching, carried an added universal primer site and UMIs. MiXCR, applied by TCRdb to the 5' RACE reads, yields one record per CDR3 protein. Of hundreds of thousands of distinct CDR3 sequences detected, about 13% appear once; the ten largest clones hold more than 12%. This specimen belongs to a study of T cells after yellow fever vaccination. This CDR3 contains 12 residues. Germline loops: CDR1 SGHKS, CDR2 YYEKEE (reference sequence). V gave up 1 base and J gave up 5 bases, with 7 bases separating them. Study-wide findings and caveats: The secondary response was weaker, and its peak arrived faster, on day 5 versus 15. The study re-detected most primary-vaccination clones after the booster (around 96% CD4, around 89% CD8).

V gene TRBV5-5 combines with J gene TRBJ2-7; D uncertain. Sequencing was performed on PBMCs, taken on the day of the yellow fever booster vaccination. The source of this sequence is a man aged 25 to 40 who received the YFV17D yellow fever vaccine. CDR3 in DNA: TGTGCCAGCAGCTTGTTATCCCACGAGCAGTACTTC. Residues: CASSLLSHEQYF.